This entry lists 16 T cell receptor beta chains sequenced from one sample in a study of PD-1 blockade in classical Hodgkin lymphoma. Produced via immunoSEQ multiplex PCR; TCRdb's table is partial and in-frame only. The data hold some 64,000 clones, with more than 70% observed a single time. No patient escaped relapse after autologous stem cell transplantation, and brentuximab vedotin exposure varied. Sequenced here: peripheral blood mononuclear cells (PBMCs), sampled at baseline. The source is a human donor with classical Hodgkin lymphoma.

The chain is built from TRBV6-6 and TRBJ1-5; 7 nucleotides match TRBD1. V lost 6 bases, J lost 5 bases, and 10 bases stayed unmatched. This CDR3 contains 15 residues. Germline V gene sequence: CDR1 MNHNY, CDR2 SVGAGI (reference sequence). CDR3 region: CASSPATGRDQPQHF. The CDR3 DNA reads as TGTGCCAGCAGCCCAGCGACAGGGCGCGATCAGCCCCAGCATTTT.

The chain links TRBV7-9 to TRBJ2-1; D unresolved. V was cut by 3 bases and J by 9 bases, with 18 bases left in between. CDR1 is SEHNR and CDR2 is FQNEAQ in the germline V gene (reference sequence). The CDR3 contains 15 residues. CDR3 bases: TGTGCCAGCAGCTTGATGGCAGCCCTAGTCGGTGAGCAGTTCTTC. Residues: CASSLMAALVGEQFF.

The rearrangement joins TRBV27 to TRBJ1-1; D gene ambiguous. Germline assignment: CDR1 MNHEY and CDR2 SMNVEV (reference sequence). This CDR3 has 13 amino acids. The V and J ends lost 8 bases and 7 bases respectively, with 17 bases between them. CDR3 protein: CASQLGRTFEAFF. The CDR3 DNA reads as TGTGCCAGCCAATTGGGGAGGACCTTTGAAGCTTTCTTT.

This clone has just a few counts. The CDR3 coding sequence is TGCAGTGCTAGATTCGTCACTGAAGCTTTCTTT. Protein product: CSARFVTEAFF. The chain links TRBV20-1 to TRBJ1-1; D remains ambiguous. The CDR3 has 11 amino acids. V dropped 2 bases and J dropped 4 bases, with 5 bases sitting between them. Germline values: CDR1 DFQATT, CDR2 SNEGSKA (reference sequence).

The CDR3: CASSSGQGAYEQYF. The CDR3 DNA is TGTGCCAGCAGTTCGGGACAGGGGGCCTACGAGCAGTACTTC. The V call is TRBV6-6, the J call TRBJ2-7, with 11 bases matching TRBD1. J gave up 2 bases and V 4 bases, and 1 base lay outside the gene matches. From germline, CDR1 is MNHNY and CDR2 SVGAGI (reference sequence). The CDR3 runs 14 residues.

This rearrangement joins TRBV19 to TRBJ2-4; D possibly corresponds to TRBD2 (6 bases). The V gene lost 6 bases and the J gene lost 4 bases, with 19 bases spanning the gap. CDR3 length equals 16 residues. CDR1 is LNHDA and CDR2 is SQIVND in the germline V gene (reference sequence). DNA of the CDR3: TGTGCCAGTAGCCAGTCGGAGGGGTTTATTAAAAACATTCAGTACTTC. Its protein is CASSQSEGFIKNIQYF.

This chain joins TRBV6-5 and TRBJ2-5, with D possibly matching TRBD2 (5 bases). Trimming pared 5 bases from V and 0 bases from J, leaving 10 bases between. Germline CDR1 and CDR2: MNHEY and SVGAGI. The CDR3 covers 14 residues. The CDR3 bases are TGTGCCAGCAGTGAGAAGGACTACCAAGAGACCCAGTACTTC. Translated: CASSEKDYQETQYF.

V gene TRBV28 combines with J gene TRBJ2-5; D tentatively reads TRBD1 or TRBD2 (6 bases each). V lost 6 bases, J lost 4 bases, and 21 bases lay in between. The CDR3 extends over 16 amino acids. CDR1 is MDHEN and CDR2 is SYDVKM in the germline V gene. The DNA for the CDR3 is TGTGCCAGCAGCCGCGGGACATTCGGAGCGGTAGAGACCCAGTACTTC. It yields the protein CASSRGTFGAVETQYF.

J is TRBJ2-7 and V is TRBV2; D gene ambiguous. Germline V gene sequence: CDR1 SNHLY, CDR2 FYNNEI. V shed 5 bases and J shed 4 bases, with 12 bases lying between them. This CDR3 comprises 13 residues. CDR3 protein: CASSQTLDYEQYF. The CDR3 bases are TGTGCCAGCAGTCAGACCCTCGATTACGAGCAGTACTTC.

The CDR3 here is CASSVGTATYGYTF. As DNA, the CDR3 is TGTGCCAGCAGCGTAGGGACCGCGACTTATGGCTACACCTTC. The V call is TRBV9, the J call TRBJ1-2; D unresolved. V lost 0 bases, J lost 5 bases, and 11 bases lay in between. The germline V gene encodes CDR1 SGDLS and CDR2 YYNGEE. The length of the CDR3 is 14 residues.

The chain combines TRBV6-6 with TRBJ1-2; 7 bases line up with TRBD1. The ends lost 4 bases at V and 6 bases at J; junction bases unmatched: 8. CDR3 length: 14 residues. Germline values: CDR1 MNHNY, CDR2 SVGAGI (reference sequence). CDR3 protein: CASSSQGGSDGYTF. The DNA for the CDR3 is TGTGCCAGCAGTTCCCAGGGGGGGAGCGATGGCTACACCTTC.

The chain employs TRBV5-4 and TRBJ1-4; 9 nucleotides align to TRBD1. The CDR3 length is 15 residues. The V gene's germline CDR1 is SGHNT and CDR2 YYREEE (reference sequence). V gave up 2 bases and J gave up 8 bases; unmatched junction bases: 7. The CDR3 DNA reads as TGTGCCAGCAGCTTCCTCGGGACAGGGTTGGAAAAACTGTTTTTT. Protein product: CASSFLGTGLEKLFF.

The CDR3 nucleotides read TGTGCCAGCACCCCTGGCAGGTTCACAGATACGCAGTATTTT. This gives the protein CASTPGRFTDTQYF. The J gene is TRBJ2-3, the V gene TRBV9, with D unresolved. Germline CDR1 reads SGDLS; CDR2 reads YYNGEE. Deletions cut 6 bases from V and 2 bases from J, with 13 bases between. CDR3 length equals 14 residues.

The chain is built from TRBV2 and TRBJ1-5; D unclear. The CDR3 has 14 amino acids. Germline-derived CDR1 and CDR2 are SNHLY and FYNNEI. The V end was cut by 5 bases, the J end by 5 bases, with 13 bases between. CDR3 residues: CASSTDGLYQPQHF. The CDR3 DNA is TGTGCCAGCAGTACGGACGGCCTGTATCAGCCCCAGCATTTT.

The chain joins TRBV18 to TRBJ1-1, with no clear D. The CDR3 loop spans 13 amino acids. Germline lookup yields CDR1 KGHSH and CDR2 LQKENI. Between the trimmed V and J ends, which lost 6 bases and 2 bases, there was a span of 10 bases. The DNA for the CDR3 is TGTGCCAGCTCTCCCCTCCCCAACACTGAAGCTTTCTTT. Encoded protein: CASSPLPNTEAFF. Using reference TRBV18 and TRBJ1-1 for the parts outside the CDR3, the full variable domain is NAGVMQNPRHLVRRRGQEARLRCSPMKGHSHVYWYRQLPEEGLKFMVYLQKENIIDESGMPKERFSAEFPKEGPSILRIQQVVRGDSAAYFCASSPLPNTEAFFGQGTRLTVV.

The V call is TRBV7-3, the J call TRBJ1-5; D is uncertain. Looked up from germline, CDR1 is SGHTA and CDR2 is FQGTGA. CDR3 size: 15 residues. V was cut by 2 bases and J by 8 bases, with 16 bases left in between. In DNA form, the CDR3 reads TGTGCCAGCAGCTTATTGGTCACAATAGTTGAGCCCCAGCATTTT. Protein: CASSLLVTIVEPQHF.